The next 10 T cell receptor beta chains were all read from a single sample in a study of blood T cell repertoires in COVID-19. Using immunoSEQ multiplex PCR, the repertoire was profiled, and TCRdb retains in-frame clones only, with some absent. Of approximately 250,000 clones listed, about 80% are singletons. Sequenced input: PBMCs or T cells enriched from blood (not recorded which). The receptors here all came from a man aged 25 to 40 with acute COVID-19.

This CDR3 is CASAPTGLGYTF. DNA for the CDR3: TGTGCCAGTGCTCCGACAGGACTCGGCTACACCTTC. V usage is TRBV19 and J usage is TRBJ1-2; D might be TRBD1 (6 bases). CDR1 is LNHDA and CDR2 is SQIVND in the germline V gene (reference sequence). This CDR3 is built from 12 residues. V was trimmed by 8 bases and J by 8 bases, leaving 15 bases between them.

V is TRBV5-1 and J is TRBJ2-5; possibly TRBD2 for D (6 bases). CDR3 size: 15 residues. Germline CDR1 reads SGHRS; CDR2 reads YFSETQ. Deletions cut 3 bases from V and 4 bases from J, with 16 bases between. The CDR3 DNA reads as TGCGCCAGCAGCTGGCTTGGAGGGCGGGCAGAGACCCAGTACTTC. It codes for CASSWLGGRAETQYF.

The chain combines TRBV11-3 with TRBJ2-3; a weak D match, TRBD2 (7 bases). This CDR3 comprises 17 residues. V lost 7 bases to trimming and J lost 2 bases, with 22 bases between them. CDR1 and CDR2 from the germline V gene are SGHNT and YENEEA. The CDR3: CASTTGWRERDTDTQYF. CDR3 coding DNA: TGTGCCAGCACCACAGGGTGGCGGGAGAGAGACACAGATACGCAGTATTTT.

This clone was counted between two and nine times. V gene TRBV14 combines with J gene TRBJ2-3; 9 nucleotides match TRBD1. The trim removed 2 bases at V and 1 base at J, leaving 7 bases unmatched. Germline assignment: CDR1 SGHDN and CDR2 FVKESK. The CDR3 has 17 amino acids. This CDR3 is CASSQKKDRGRTDTQYF. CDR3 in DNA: TGTGCCAGCAGCCAAAAAAAGGACAGGGGTCGCACAGATACGCAGTATTTT. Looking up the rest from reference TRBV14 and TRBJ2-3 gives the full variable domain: EAGVTQFPSHSVIEKGQTVTLRCDPISGHDNLYWYRRVMGKEIKFLLHFVKESKQDESGMPNNRFLAERTGGTYSTLKVQPAELEDSGVYFCASSQKKDRGRTDTQYFGPGTRLTVL.

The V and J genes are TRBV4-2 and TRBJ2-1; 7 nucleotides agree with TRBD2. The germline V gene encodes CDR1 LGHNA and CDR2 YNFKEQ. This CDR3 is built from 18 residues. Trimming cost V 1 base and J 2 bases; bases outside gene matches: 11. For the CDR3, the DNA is TGTGCCAGCAGCCAAGTGGGAGGGTCCGGGGCGACCTACAATGAGCAGTTCTTC. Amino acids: CASSQVGGSGATYNEQFF.

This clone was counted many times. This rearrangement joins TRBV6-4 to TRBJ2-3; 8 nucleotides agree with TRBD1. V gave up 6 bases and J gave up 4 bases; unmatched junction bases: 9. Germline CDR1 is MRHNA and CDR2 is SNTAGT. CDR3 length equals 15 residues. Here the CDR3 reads CASRAGQGDADTQYF. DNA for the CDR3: TGTGCCAGCAGAGCTGGACAGGGAGACGCAGATACGCAGTATTTT.

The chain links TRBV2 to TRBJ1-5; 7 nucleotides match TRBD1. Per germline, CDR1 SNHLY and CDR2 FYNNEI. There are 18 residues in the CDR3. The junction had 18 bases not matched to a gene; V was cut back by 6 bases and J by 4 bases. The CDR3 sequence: CASSPRKLDRVVNQPQHF. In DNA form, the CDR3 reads TGTGCCAGCAGCCCAAGAAAACTAGACAGGGTGGTAAATCAGCCCCAGCATTTT.

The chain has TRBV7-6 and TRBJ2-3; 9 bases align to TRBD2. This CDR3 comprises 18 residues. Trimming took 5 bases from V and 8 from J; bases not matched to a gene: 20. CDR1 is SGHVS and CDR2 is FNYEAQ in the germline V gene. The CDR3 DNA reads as TGTGCCAGCAGCGGCGGGGTCCCGGGACTAGCTAACTTCCCTACGCAGTATTTT. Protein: CASSGGVPGLANFPTQYF.

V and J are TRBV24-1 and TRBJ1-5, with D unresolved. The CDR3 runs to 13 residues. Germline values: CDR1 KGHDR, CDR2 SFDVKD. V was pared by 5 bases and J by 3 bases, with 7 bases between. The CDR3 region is CATSAEYNQPQHF. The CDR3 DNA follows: TGTGCCACCAGTGCGGAGTACAATCAGCCCCAGCATTTT.

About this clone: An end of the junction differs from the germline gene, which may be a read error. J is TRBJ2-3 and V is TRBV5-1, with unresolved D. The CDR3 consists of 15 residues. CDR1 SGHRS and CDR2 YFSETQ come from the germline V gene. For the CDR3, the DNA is TGTGCCAGCAGCTTAATGGCGGCTAGCACAGATACGCAGTATTTT. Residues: CASSLMAASTDTQYF.